The entry below describes one T cell receptor beta chain. This clonotype was recorded many times. What antigen it recognizes has not been identified. No base quality values were provided; no much bigger clone lies one nucleotide off. These data originate in a study of regulatory T cells in long-lasting Graves disease (dated by TCRdb to about 2021). Notes on the research overall: In the newly diagnosed Graves' disease group, patients had been taking antithyroid drugs for less than 3 months. The study was conducted in China and was registered as a clinical trial. TCR sequencing covered roughly 13 persistent and around 20 newly diagnosed Graves' disease patients, some 35 samples in total. Peripheral blood TCR sequencing and RNA sequencing compared persistent Graves' disease patients with newly diagnosed Graves' disease patients. The full study reports these points: The authors noted that the small sample size was a limitation that may lower accuracy. TRBV28, TRBJ1-2 and TRBJ2-5 were preferentially used in persistent disease, while TRBV20-1 and TRBJ2-1 were favored in newly diagnosed disease. Persistent patients shared more public clonotypes among themselves (2,741) than newly diagnosed patients did (about 970). Persistent Graves' disease patients showed lower TCR Shannon entropy and fewer highly expanded clones than newly diagnosed patients, suggesting clonal expansion. Only the TCR beta chain was sequenced and analyzed. Because the primary lesion, thyroid tissue, could not be accessed, the study looked at peripheral blood alone.

Read against the paper, the sample's time point label means: newly diagnosed GD, antithyroid drugs for less than 3 months. For both TCR sequencing and RNA sequencing, RNA was extracted from PBMCs in TRIzol. Graves' disease was diagnosed according to American Thyroid Association guidelines. The patients came from an endocrinology department in Xi'an, China. Each patient gave approximately 10 milliliters of peripheral blood, collected in an EDTA anticoagulant tube. Ficoll Paque Plus density gradient separation was used to isolate PBMCs, and no additional T cell sorting was done. An Agilent 2100 Bioanalyzer and agarose gel were used to assess RNA quality, and a NanoDrop 2000 was used to measure RNA concentration. To prepare the library, multiplex PCR was applied. Instrument on record: Illumina HiSeq 4000. CDR3 regions were amplified by Arm-PCR with iRepertoire HTBI primers to construct TCR beta libraries. PCR products were gel purified before sequencing. The study's processing was this. Gene usage analysis of CDR3 amino acid clonotypes used the approximately 62 TRBV and approximately 13 TRBJ segments found across samples. Filtered high-quality paired reads were merged into contigs using COPE and FqMerger. BLAST was used to align contigs to the IMGT TRBV, TRBD and TRBJ reference genes, and CDR3 was defined following IMGT. Highly expanded clones were defined as clonotypes with a frequency above 0.1%. Shannon entropy was used to measure repertoire diversity, and the Gini coefficient was used to measure V-J evenness. Public clonotypes were defined as clonotypes shared by more than one individual. TCRdb's own reprocessing of the public reads used fastp at Q25 and MiXCR and kept productive beta chains. Merged by CDR3 protein, the rows form single entries marked with the most common genes and DNA. These V and J calls originate from TCRdb's pipeline instead of the authors' own analysis. The sample table holds 410,000 or so distinct CDR3 sequences, of which about 16% were seen once. Of the sample, over 15% falls within the top ten clones.

The CDR3 measures 14 amino acids from cysteine to phenylalanine. The sequence is cut down to CDR3 DNA, 42 bases in frame from base 1. V lost 3 bases and J lost 5 bases; the stretch between them is 14 bases long. These data were likewise used in another study, on T cells in Graves' hyperthyroidism and ophthalmopathy. As the second paper documents: Stable Graves' hyperthyroidism was defined as no progression to ophthalmopathy during 18 months of follow-up. Hyperthyroidism patients were aged 18 to 65 years and newly diagnosed, with disease duration of less than 2 months. The study excluded patients with uncontrolled infections, other autoimmune diseases, pregnancy or lactation. Diagnoses were based on clinical symptoms, serum thyroxine and TRAb, thyroid ultrasound and orbital computed tomography. The TCR CDR3 was subjected to a first round of RT-PCR using the HTBI primer set and the Qiagen OneStep RT-PCR kit. Most expanded thyroid clonotypes (frequency above 0.001) were also detected in blood, suggesting blood repertoires may reflect thyroid immune responses. In cross-validation, a model built on a 13 V-J signature told ophthalmopathy apart from stable hyperthyroidism with less than 90% sensitivity and 81% to 82% specificity, and in testing the same model reached 80%/75%. In validation, the model predicted progression to ophthalmopathy with 55% to 71% sensitivity and 72.22% specificity, a median of around six months before onset. To identify TCR V-J signatures that set the groups apart, the researchers used a discovery cohort of 100 patients, made up of under 45 with Graves' ophthalmopathy and 55 to 65 with stable Graves' hyperthyroidism. Whether ophthalmopathy could be predicted prospectively was tested in an independent validation cohort made up of some 20 hyperthyroidism patients plus 17 patients who later progressed to ophthalmopathy. The 75 to 100 discovery patients were randomly split 7:3 into training and test sets. The study also compared thyroid tissue and blood T-cell repertoires from several Graves' hyperthyroidism patients. Following sampling, methimazole starting at 30 mg daily was given to hyperthyroidism patients, and high-dose intravenous methylprednisolone was given to ophthalmopathy patients. Libraries were constructed in a second round of multiplex PCR, after which size selection and purification were performed. Libraries were sequenced paired-end with 100 bp reads on an Illumina HiSeq2000. SOAPnuke was used to process the raw data, with reads discarded if the reads contained adapters or uncalled bases, had a mean Phred below 15, or lacked an exact constant-primer or identifier match. COPE v1.2.5 was used to merge the high-quality paired reads, and each unique nucleotide sequence was defined as a clonotype. MiTCR v1.1 was used to align clonotypes to the IMGT TRBV, TRBD and TRBJ reference segments. The analysis was restricted to V-J combinations with a frequency above 0.0001, which together covered 99.2% of the repertoires. A TCS score was defined as the ratio of F50 (clonal expansion) to E x V (chaos), with BLOSUM62-based TCRdist applied between CDR3 peptides within each V-J. Welch's t-statistics and random forest reduced roughly 530 V-J features to 13, which were used in a naive Bayes classifier (R e1071). Sample size was not statistically predetermined, and blinding of investigators to group allocation was not performed. TCR Vbeta CDR3 sequencing of 135 peripheral blood samples (around 45 ophthalmopathy, about 74 hyperthyroidism and roughly 17 progressor patients) is reported in the paper.

This TCR was sampled from a woman aged 25 to 45 with Graves disease. Donor details come from another sample of the same person, matched by shared clones. The chain links TRBV12-3 or TRBV12-4 with TRBJ2-7; the D gene lacks a confident call. The sample was peripheral blood mononuclear cells (PBMCs), taken at new diagnosis, from a patient treated with antithyroid drugs. The CDR3 protein: CASSFLTQTDEQYF. DNA sequence: TGTGCCAGCAGTTTCCTGACTCAAACGGACGAGCAGTACTTC.